The 11 T cell receptor beta chains presented below share a single source sample, sequenced in a study of cytomegalovirus exposure and HLA in healthy donors. Amplification used 60 Vbeta primers and 13 Jbeta primers. Measured with immunoSEQ multiplex PCR; TCRdb has only the in-frame clones, and not every one. The sample consists of about 110,000 clones, more than 65% of them appearing once. Sequencing was carried out using PBMCs. Every receptor here comes from a man in his thirties or forties in good health and CMV-seropositive.

The chain is built from TRBV7-9 and TRBJ2-1, with 9 bases fitting TRBD2. Germline CDR1 is SEHNR and CDR2 is FQNEAQ (reference sequence). The J segment lost 6 bases and the V segment lost 6 bases, leaving 12 bases of the junction unmatched. The CDR3 runs to 16 residues. CDR3 in DNA: TGTGCCAGCAGTCGGGCCTTCGCGGGGGGGCCCAATGAGCAGTTCTTC. This encodes CASSRAFAGGPNEQFF.

The V gene is TRBV25-1, the J gene TRBJ2-3; 12 bases line up with TRBD2. Germline CDR1 reads MGHDK; CDR2 reads SYGVNS. This CDR3 is built from 16 residues. V lost 4 bases to trimming and J lost 9 bases; unmatched junction nucleotides: 11. CDR3 sequence reads: CASSGRTSGIRSTQYF. DNA of the CDR3: TGTGCCAGCAGTGGAAGGACTAGCGGGATACGATCCACGCAGTATTTT.

The chain uses TRBV5-6 and TRBJ1-1; 11 nucleotides line up with TRBD1. The CDR3 covers 14 residues. Germline lookup yields CDR1 SGHDT and CDR2 YYEEEE. The ends lost 4 bases at V and 5 bases at J; junction bases unmatched: 4. CDR3 nucleotides: TGTGCCAGCAGCCCGGGACAGGGGGAGACTGAAGCTTTCTTT. Its translation is CASSPGQGETEAFF.

The CDR3 is CASNDGQNYGYTF. Written as DNA, the CDR3 is TGTGCCAGTAACGATGGACAGAACTATGGCTACACCTTC. The chain is built from TRBV19 and TRBJ1-2; D is perhaps TRBD1 (6 bases). This CDR3 spans 13 amino acids. Deletions cut 7 bases from V and 2 bases from J, with 11 bases between. Germline assignment: CDR1 LNHDA and CDR2 SQIVND (reference sequence). The full variable domain, in which reference TRBV19 and TRBJ1-2 provide the parts outside the CDR3, is DGGITQSPKYLFRKEGQNVTLSCEQNLNHDAMYWYRQDPGQGLRLIYYSQIVNDFQKGDIAEGYSVSREKKESFPLTVTSAQKNPTAFYLCASNDGQNYGYTFGSGTRLTVV.

V gene TRBV19 combines with J gene TRBJ2-1, with 8 bases fitting TRBD2. CDR1 and CDR2 (germline): LNHDA, SQIVND (reference sequence). The CDR3 is made up of 15 amino acids. V was clipped by 5 bases and J by 6 bases; unmatched bases: 9. For the CDR3, the DNA is TGTGCCAGTAGTCGGTCGGGGGGGCCGCTCAATGAGCAGTTCTTC. As protein: CASSRSGGPLNEQFF.

V is TRBV27 and J is TRBJ1-6, with D maybe TRBD1 (5 bases). The CDR3 runs 19 residues. Looked up from germline, CDR1 is MNHEY and CDR2 is SMNVEV (reference sequence). The V gene lost 6 bases and the J gene lost 6 bases, with 27 bases spanning the gap. This CDR3 is CASSPLRATDTRRNSPLHF. CDR3 DNA: TGTGCCAGCAGCCCCCTTCGGGCGACAGACACGCGGCGTAATTCACCCCTCCACTTT.

The chain uses TRBV7-2 and TRBJ2-1, with D possibly TRBD2 on 7 matching bases. This CDR3 is 16 amino acids long. Trimming cost V 2 bases and J 10 bases, with 21 bases left between them. Germline CDR1 and CDR2: SGHTA and FQGNSA. The CDR3 is CASSLIMTGGPSEQFF. CDR3 coding DNA: TGTGCCAGCAGCTTAATTATGACGGGGGGCCCCTCGGAGCAGTTCTTC.

The chain links TRBV6-6 to TRBJ2-5; weak D call: TRBD1 (5 bases). The ends were cut back, 2 bases at V and 1 base at J, with 8 bases in the middle. Germline CDR1 MNHNY, CDR2 SVGAGI (reference sequence). The CDR3 runs 14 residues. The CDR3 is CASSYGAAQETQYF. The DNA of the CDR3 is TGTGCCAGCAGTTACGGGGCAGCCCAAGAGACCCAGTACTTC.

The rearrangement joins TRBV27 to TRBJ2-1; 9 positions agree with TRBD1. Germline lookup yields CDR1 MNHEY and CDR2 SMNVEV (reference sequence). Losses at the gene ends were 5 bases for V and 6 bases for J; bases not matched to a gene: 5. The CDR3 covers 14 residues. The CDR3 reads CASSARQGGNEQFF. The CDR3 DNA follows: TGTGCCAGCAGTGCCCGACAGGGGGGCAATGAGCAGTTCTTC.

The rearrangement joins TRBV6-6 to TRBJ2-5, with 9 bases aligning to TRBD1. The J call may be wrong; the DNA end is better matched by TRBJ2-7. CDR1 is MNHNY, CDR2 SVGAGI, per germline (reference sequence). This CDR3 has 15 residues. CDR3 amino acids: CASSWGQGFSYEQYF. The CDR3 DNA sequence: TGTGCCAGCAGTTGGGGACAGGGATTCTCCTACGAGCAGTACTTC.

This chain connects TRBV5-1 to TRBJ2-2; a weak D match, TRBD2 (5 bases). The germline gives CDR1 SGHRS, CDR2 YFSETQ. There are 15 residues in the CDR3. V was trimmed by 0 bases and J by 7 bases, leaving 13 bases between them. CDR3 DNA sequence: TGCGCCAGCAGCTTGGGTCCGGGGAGTGTCGGGGAGCTGTTTTTT. It yields the protein CASSLGPGSVGELFF.